A selection of T cell receptor beta chains follows, all from one sample in a study of shared clonotypes between healthy human individuals. The table came from immunoSEQ multiplex PCR; TCRdb's copy has only in-frame clones and leaves some out. The data show around 1.9 million clones, with roughly 93% seen just once and about 1.7% held by the top ten. The sample consisted of naive CD8+ T cells from PBMCs. The source of these receptors is a man in his late teens or twenties in good health. Some clones in this sample may be carry-over from other donors' samples. Each CDR3 is given with its conserved first and last residue. A D gene is named only where the DNA matches it firmly. Clone sizes are given selectively: once, few, many, or a class where the clone is expanded.

CDR3 DNA	CDR3 protein	J gene	D gene	clone size	V gene	CDR3 length
TGTGCCAGCAGTTTAAAAGCGGGAGGAACCATGGGTACGCAGTATTTT	CASSLKAGGTMGTQYF	TRBJ2-3	TRBD2	-	TRBV28	16
TGTGCCAGCAGCGACGGGACAGCTTGGGGTGAGCAGTTCTTC	CASSDGTAWGEQFF	TRBJ2-1	TRBD1	-	TRBV5-6	14
TGTGCCAGCAGACCTCCCGGGAGGCTGGAAACTGAAGCTTTCTTT	CASRPPGRLETEAFF	TRBJ1-1	-	once	TRBV27	15
TGTGCCAGCAGTGATGGGAGATCTGGCTACGAGCAGTACTTC	CASSDGRSGYEQYF	TRBJ2-7	-	-	TRBV6-1	14
TGCGCCAGCAGCCAAGTTTCCTTTAACGCAGGGCAACCGAACACTGAAGCTTTCTTT	CASSQVSFNAGQPNTEAFF	TRBJ1-1	-	-	TRBV4-1	19
TGTGCCAGCAGCTTAGTGGGGGGCAGGACTAATGAAAAACTGTTTTTT	CASSLVGGRTNEKLFF	TRBJ1-4	-	-	TRBV7-2	16
TGTGCCAGCAGCTCATTACAACTAGGAGACCAAGAGACCCAGTACTTC	CASSSLQLGDQETQYF	TRBJ2-5	-	-	TRBV27	16
TGTGCCAGCAGCTTACAGCATGGCGATGAGCAGTTCTTC	CASSLQHGDEQFF	TRBJ2-1	-	-	TRBV5-4	13
TGCGCCAGCAGCCCCGGGACAGGGGGCCATCCTAACTATGGCTACACCTTC	CASSPGTGGHPNYGYTF	TRBJ1-2	TRBD1	-	TRBV4-3	17
TGTGCCAGCAGCAGCGCACGGGCGGGGGAGCAGTACTTC	CASSSARAGEQYF	TRBJ2-7	-	-	TRBV9	13
TGTGCCTGGGGGACAGCTACCATGAACACTGAAGCTTTCTTT	CAWGTATMNTEAFF	TRBJ1-1	TRBD1	-	TRBV30	14
TGTGCCAGCAGCGCAGGACAGGGTATAGCAGATACGCAGTATTTT	CASSAGQGIADTQYF	TRBJ2-3	TRBD1	-	TRBV5-8	15
TGTGCCAGCAGCGTATGGGACAGGGAAGAGACCCAGTACTTC	CASSVWDREETQYF	TRBJ2-5	TRBD1	-	TRBV9	14
TGCGCCAGCAGCCAGGCTACAGGGGCAAAACTGTTTTTT	CASSQATGAKLFF	TRBJ1-4	TRBD1	-	TRBV4-1	13
TGCGCCAGCAGCCAAGATAATGGCAGGTCGCGGCCGGAAGCTTTCTTT	CASSQDNGRSRPEAFF	TRBJ1-1	-	-	TRBV4-3	16
TGTGCCAGCAACGGAGCGGGGGCCGGGATAGGTTACGAGCAGTACTTC	CASNGAGAGIGYEQYF	TRBJ2-7	TRBD2	-	TRBV7-9	16
TGTGCCAGCAGTTTATTTGGATTCAACACTGAAGCTTTCTTT	CASSLFGFNTEAFF	TRBJ1-1	-	-	TRBV28	14
TGTGCCAGCAGTGAAACCCGGACTAGCGGAGACACCGGGGAGCTGTTTTTT	CASSETRTSGDTGELFF	TRBJ2-2	TRBD2	-	TRBV25-1	17
TGTGCCAGCAGTCCCGGGCCGATCGGGATATACGAGCAGTACTTC	CASSPGPIGIYEQYF	TRBJ2-7	-	-	TRBV2	15
TGTGCCAGCAGCTTAGGGACGCTACGGAGGCACGAGCAGTACTTC	CASSLGTLRRHEQYF	TRBJ2-7	-	-	TRBV7-9	15
TGTGCCAGCAGCTCTTCCTCCTACAATGAGCAGTTCTTC	CASSSSSYNEQFF	TRBJ2-1	-	-	TRBV7-3	13
TGTGCCAGCAGTTACTCGGAGGGGGCTTCCTACGAGCAGTACTTC	CASSYSEGASYEQYF	TRBJ2-7	-	-	TRBV6-5	15